One and the same sample provided the 26 T cell receptor beta chains below, sequenced in a study of blood T cells in healthy people across ages (dated by TCRdb to about 2015). Library prep was done by 5' RACE. The sample was run on an Illumina HiSeq 2500. A second 7 to 11 cycle PCR used a sample-barcoded 5' primer and a J-beta primer mix. TCRdb redid the processing of the public reads, applying fastp at Q25 and MiXCR, and retained in-frame beta chains. Each entry is one CDR3 protein sequence, shown with its most common DNA and genes. This sample lists around 400,000 distinct CDR3 sequences; roughly half were detected once. 51% of the sample is held by the ten biggest clonotypes. Material: blood. The receptors were gathered from a man aged 55-75 years in good health.

V usage is TRBV5-6 and J usage is TRBJ2-7; maybe TRBD1 (6 bases). The CDR3 length is 14 residues. Germline loops: CDR1 SGHDT, CDR2 YYEEEE. V lost 4 bases and J lost 0, with 11 bases in between. CDR3 protein: CASSPGETSYEQYF. The CDR3 DNA is TGTGCCAGCAGCCCAGGGGAGACCTCCTACGAGCAGTACTTC.

This clonotype was seen a single time. This chain uses TRBV4-3 with TRBJ2-1; D is undetermined. V shed 0 bases and J shed 8 bases, with 11 bases lying between them. The V gene's germline CDR1 is LGHNA and CDR2 YSLEER. The CDR3 length is 14 residues. As DNA, the CDR3 is TGCGCCAGCAGCCAAGATTCGCCAAGGGATGAGCAGTTCTTC. It is translated as CASSQDSPRDEQFF.

This chain uses TRBV12-3 or TRBV12-4 with TRBJ1-2, with D hard to call. The CDR3 covers 15 residues. Trimming took 6 bases from V and 4 from J, leaving 18 bases between them. This chain's CDR3 is CASSPSLPLRYGYTF. The CDR3 DNA reads TGTGCCAGCAGCCCAAGCCTTCCCCTCCGCTATGGCTACACCTTC.

This clonotype has a count of ten or more. This sequence joins TRBV20-1 and TRBJ2-7, with D unclear. Between the trimmed V and J ends, which lost 5 bases and 2 bases, there was a span of 13 bases. The CDR3 runs to 13 residues. Germline V lookup: CDR1 DFQATT, CDR2 SNEGSKA (reference sequence). CDR3 amino acids: CSAPPGQAYEQYF. For the CDR3, the DNA is TGCAGTGCTCCTCCGGGCCAGGCCTACGAGCAGTACTTC.

J is TRBJ2-3 and V is TRBV20-1; D gene ambiguous. V was trimmed by 3 bases and J by 4 bases, leaving 2 bases between them. The CDR3 totals 10 residues. CDR1 and CDR2 from the germline V gene are DFQATT and SNEGSKA (reference sequence). CDR3 DNA sequence: TGCAGTGCTAGGGCAGATACGCAGTATTTT. It encodes CSARADTQYF.

This clonotype was recorded once. A junction end diverges from the germline sequence, so it may reflect a read error. This rearrangement joins TRBV29-1 to TRBJ2-7; D is uncertain. This CDR3 is built from 12 residues. Germline V CDR1 and CDR2: SQVTM, ANQGSEA. This chain's CDR3 is CSVVSGVSERYF. The CDR3 DNA is TGCAGCGTTGTAAGTGGGGTAAGCGAGCGGTACTTC.

The rearrangement uses TRBV18 and TRBJ1-5, with 9 bases aligning to TRBD1. J was trimmed by 0 bases and V by 6 bases; bases with no gene match: 9. Per the germline V gene, CDR1 is KGHSH and CDR2 is LQKENI. There are 17 residues in the CDR3. The CDR3 is CASSKIRTGDSNQPQHF. The CDR3 region has the DNA TGTGCCAGCTCTAAAATTCGGACAGGGGATAGCAATCAGCCCCAGCATTTT.

This rearrangement joins TRBV3-1 to TRBJ2-4; D is uncertain. V was shortened by 4 bases and J by 2 bases, with 21 bases between the two germline ends. Germline V gives CDR1 LGHDT, CDR2 YNNKEL (reference sequence). The CDR3 covers 18 residues. CDR3 coding DNA: TGTGCCAGCAGCCTGGGTACAAGGCCTATGCGTCCCAAAAACATTCAGTACTTC. This codes for CASSLGTRPMRPKNIQYF.

This clonotype has just a few counts. The V call is TRBV27, the J call TRBJ2-5, with D possibly called TRBD1 or TRBD2 (5 bases each). From germline, CDR1 is MNHEY and CDR2 SMNVEV (reference sequence). The germline V and J ends were trimmed by 6 bases and 0 bases, with 8 bases remaining between them. The CDR3 extends over 13 amino acids. For the CDR3, the DNA is TGTGCCAGCAGGAGGGGAAACCAAGAGACCCAGTACTTC. Its protein product is CASRRGNQETQYF.

V and J are TRBV4-3 and TRBJ2-3, with 7 bases matching TRBD2. Trimming cost V 5 bases and J 0 bases; bases outside gene matches: 8. Germline V lookup: CDR1 LGHNA, CDR2 YSLEER. The CDR3 has 16 amino acids. CDR3 in DNA: TGCGCCAGCAGCTCCCAGCTAGCGGCTAGCACAGATACGCAGTATTTT. Translating it yields CASSSQLAASTDTQYF.

A few counts support this clonotype. The chain carries TRBV5-1 and TRBJ2-5, with D perhaps TRBD2 (6 bases). The CDR3 totals 15 residues. The V gene's germline CDR1 is SGHRS and CDR2 YFSETQ. The V gene lost 0 bases and the J gene lost 2 bases, with 11 bases spanning the gap. CDR3 residues: CASSLASGRQETQYF. The CDR3 DNA sequence: TGCGCCAGCAGCTTGGCCTCCGGGAGACAAGAGACCCAGTACTTC. Complete variable domain (other parts from reference TRBV5-1 and TRBJ2-5): KAGVTQTPRYLIKTRGQQVTLSCSPISGHRSVSWYQQTPGQGLQFLFEYFSETQRNKGNFPGRFSGRQFSNSRSEMNVSTLELGDSALYLCASSLASGRQETQYFGPGTRLLVL.

The J gene is TRBJ2-5, the V gene TRBV13; TRBD1 matches 10 bases. The CDR3 runs to 14 residues. J lost 6 bases, V lost 4 bases, and 5 bases had no gene match. Germline CDR1 is PRHDT and CDR2 is FYEKMQ (reference sequence). CDR3 sequence (DNA): TGTGCCAGCAGCTCCGGACAGGGGGGACAGACCCAGTACTTC. It translates to CASSSGQGGQTQYF.

The chain combines TRBV12-5 with TRBJ2-1; D might be TRBD1 (5 bases). The germline V gene has CDR1 LGHNT and CDR2 FRNRAP. Trimming pared 2 bases from V and 9 bases from J, leaving 23 bases between. The CDR3 runs 17 residues. CDR3 bases: TGTGCTAGTGGTTTGCCTTTAACAGGATATCTATTTGGTGAGCAGTTCTTC. It yields the protein CASGLPLTGYLFGEQFF.

The V and J genes are TRBV9 and TRBJ2-7; the D gene is possibly TRBD2 (6 bases). The V end lost 2 bases, the J end lost 7 bases, and 19 bases lay between the germline ends. Germline loops: CDR1 SGDLS, CDR2 YYNGEE. The CDR3 length is 15 residues. The CDR3 DNA follows: TGTGCCAGCAGCGTGGGAAGGAGGGGCTACAATGAGCAGTACTTC. Its translation is CASSVGRRGYNEQYF.

The chain links TRBV5-5 to TRBJ1-2; weak D call: TRBD1 (6 bases). Germline V lookup: CDR1 SGHKS, CDR2 YYEKEE (reference sequence). The CDR3 sequence is 13 residues long. V lost 4 bases to trimming and J lost 9 bases, with 16 bases between them. The CDR3 reads CASSHSQGTSYTF. The CDR3 nucleotides are TGTGCCAGCAGCCATTCGCAGGGGACGAGCTACACCTTC.

This clonotype has more than one count but fewer than ten. The chain has TRBV6-5 and TRBJ2-7; unclear D gene. Germline CDR1 and CDR2: MNHEY and SVGAGI. Trimming left V 2 bases short and J 2 bases short, with 7 bases between. This CDR3 is 13 amino acids long. CDR3 protein: CASSYLNTYEQYF. The CDR3 coding sequence is TGTGCCAGCAGTTACCTGAACACCTACGAGCAGTACTTC.

The rearrangement joins TRBV11-2 to TRBJ1-1, with 7 bases matching TRBD1. CDR1 is SGHAT and CDR2 is FQNNGV in the germline V gene. The length of the CDR3 is 12 residues. V lost 4 bases and J lost 7; bases outside the gene matches: 3. The CDR3 region is CASSWRTGEAFF. DNA for the CDR3: TGTGCCAGCAGCTGGCGGACAGGTGAAGCTTTCTTT. Full variable domain (remainder filled in from reference TRBV11-2 and TRBJ1-1): EAGVAQSPRYKIIEKRQSVAFWCNPISGHATLYWYQQILGQGPKLLIQFQNNGVVDDSQLPKDRFSAERLKGVDSTLKIQPAKLEDSAVYLCASSWRTGEAFFGQGTRLTVV.

The rearrangement uses TRBV7-8 and TRBJ2-5; a possible D gene is TRBD2 (5 bases). V lost 1 base and J lost 0, with 15 bases in between. There are 17 residues in the CDR3. CDR1 SGHVS and CDR2 FQNEAQ come from the germline V gene. The CDR3 DNA reads TGTGCCAGCAGCTTAGATTACGGACTGAGGTACCAAGAGACCCAGTACTTC. Protein: CASSLDYGLRYQETQYF.

The V call is TRBV4-2, the J call TRBJ2-7, with D hard to call. The closer fit of TRBJ2-5 to the DNA end suggests the J call may be wrong. CDR1 is LGHNA, CDR2 YNFKEQ, per germline. The CDR3 length is 17 residues. Here the CDR3 reads CASSQEWAKWGQETQYF. The CDR3 nucleotides are TGTGCCAGCAGCCAAGAGTGGGCAAAATGGGGCCAAGAGACCCAGTACTTC.

The CDR3 here is CASALDRDWPQHF. The DNA for the CDR3 is TGTGCCAGCGCCCTCGACAGGGATTGGCCCCAGCATTTT. The chain carries TRBV10-3 and TRBJ1-5; 7 bases agree with TRBD1. This CDR3 spans 13 amino acids. The V gene's germline CDR1 is ENHRY and CDR2 SYGVKD. The V and J ends lost 10 bases and 9 bases, in that order; junction bases with no gene match: 12.

This clonotype was seen a handful of times. J is TRBJ1-4 and V is TRBV6-5, with 8 bases matching TRBD1. The ends lost 6 bases at V and 3 bases at J; junction bases unmatched: 3. Germline assignment: CDR1 MNHEY and CDR2 SVGAGI. The CDR3 is 14 residues long. Here the CDR3 DNA reads TGTGCCAGCAGGATGACAGGGGCTAATGAAAAACTGTTTTTT. Translation gives CASRMTGANEKLFF.

The chain is built from TRBV12-3 or TRBV12-4 and TRBJ2-1, with 7 positions matching TRBD2. The CDR3 consists of 17 residues. V dropped 4 bases and J dropped 8; count of bases not matched to a gene: 17. The chain's CDR3 is CASSWTGTILSSDEQFF. Written as DNA, the CDR3 is TGTGCCAGCAGTTGGACCGGGACTATCCTTAGTTCCGATGAGCAGTTCTTC.

The J gene is TRBJ2-3, the V gene TRBV20-1; perhaps TRBD2 as D (6 bases). Germline lookup yields CDR1 DFQATT and CDR2 SNEGSKA (reference sequence). This CDR3 is 14 amino acids long. The V end was cut by 6 bases, the J end by 4 bases, with 17 bases between. Here the CDR3 DNA reads TGCAGTGCGCCGGGAGTCTCACCCGCAGATACGCAGTATTTT. Protein product: CSAPGVSPADTQYF.

On this clonotype: A much larger clone differs from this one at a single base, so this may be a read error. The gene calls are TRBV5-1 and TRBJ2-5, with D unresolved. Trimming left V 4 bases short and J 5 bases short, with 12 bases between. Looked up from germline, CDR1 is SGHRS and CDR2 is YFSETQ. This CDR3 contains 13 residues. In DNA form, the CDR3 reads TGCGCCAGCAGCGGGCGATTCGCGGAGACCCAGTACTTC. Encoded protein: CASSGRFAETQYF.

The chain uses TRBV27 and TRBJ2-6; unclear D gene. The V end was cut by 5 bases, the J end by 2 bases, with 16 bases between. Germline CDR1 and CDR2: MNHEY and SMNVEV (reference sequence). This CDR3 comprises 17 residues. CDR3 sequence reads: CASSPSISAPGANVLTF. As DNA, the CDR3 is TGTGCCAGCAGTCCTTCGATCTCGGCGCCTGGGGCCAACGTCCTGACTTTC.

This chain connects TRBV7-2 to TRBJ1-5; D unresolved. With 2 bases removed from V and 7 bases from J, the gap between germline ends came to 15 bases. Germline CDR1 and CDR2: SGHTA and FQGNSA. CDR3 length: 15 residues. For the CDR3, the DNA is TGTGCCAGCAGCTTATCAATTCTGGCCCACCAGCCCCAGCATTTT. This gives the protein CASSLSILAHQPQHF.